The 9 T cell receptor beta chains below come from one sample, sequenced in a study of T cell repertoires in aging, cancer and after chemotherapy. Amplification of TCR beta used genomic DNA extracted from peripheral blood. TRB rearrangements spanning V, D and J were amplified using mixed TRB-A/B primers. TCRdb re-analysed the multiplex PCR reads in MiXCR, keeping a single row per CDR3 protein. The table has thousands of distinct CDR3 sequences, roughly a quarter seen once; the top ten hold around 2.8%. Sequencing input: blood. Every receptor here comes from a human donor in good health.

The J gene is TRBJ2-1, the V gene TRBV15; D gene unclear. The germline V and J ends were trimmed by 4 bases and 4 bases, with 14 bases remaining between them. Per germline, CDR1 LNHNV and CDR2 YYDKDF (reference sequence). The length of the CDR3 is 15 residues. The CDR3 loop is CATSNRVGLYNEQFF. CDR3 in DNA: TGTGCCACCAGCAACCGGGTCGGGCTATACAATGAGCAGTTCTTC. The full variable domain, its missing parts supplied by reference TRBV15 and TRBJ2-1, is DAMVIQNPRYQVTQFGKPVTLSCSQTLNHNVMYWYQQKSSQAPKLLFHYYDKDFNNEADTPDNFQSRRPNTSFCFLDIRSPGLGDTAMYLCATSNRVGLYNEQFFGPGTRLTVL.

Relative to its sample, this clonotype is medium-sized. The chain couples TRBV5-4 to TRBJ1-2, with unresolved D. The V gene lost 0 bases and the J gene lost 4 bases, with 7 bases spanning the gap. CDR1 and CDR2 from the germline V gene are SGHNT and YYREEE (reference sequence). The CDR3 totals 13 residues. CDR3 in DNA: TGTGCCAGCAGCTTGGACAGCTCCTATGGCTACACCTTC. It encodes CASSLDSSYGYTF.

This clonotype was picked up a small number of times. CDR3 sequence: CASKERVQPQHF. CDR3 in DNA: TGTGCCAGCAAAGAAAGGGTACAGCCCCAGCATTTT. The V and J genes are TRBV28 and TRBJ1-5, with D hard to call. V dropped 7 bases and J dropped 7 bases, with 11 bases sitting between them. The germline V gene has CDR1 MDHEN and CDR2 SYDVKM. This CDR3 is 12 amino acids long.

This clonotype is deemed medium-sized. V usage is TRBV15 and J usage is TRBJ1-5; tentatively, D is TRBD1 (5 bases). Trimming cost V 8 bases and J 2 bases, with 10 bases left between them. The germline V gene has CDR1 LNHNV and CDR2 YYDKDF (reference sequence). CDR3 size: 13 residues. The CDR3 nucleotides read TGTGCCACCGGGGCGTATGGCAATCAGCCCCAGCATTTT. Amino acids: CATGAYGNQPQHF. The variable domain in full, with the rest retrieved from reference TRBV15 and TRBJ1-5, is DAMVIQNPRYQVTQFGKPVTLSCSQTLNHNVMYWYQQKSSQAPKLLFHYYDKDFNNEADTPDNFQSRRPNTSFCFLDIRSPGLGDTAMYLCATGAYGNQPQHFGDGTRLSIL.

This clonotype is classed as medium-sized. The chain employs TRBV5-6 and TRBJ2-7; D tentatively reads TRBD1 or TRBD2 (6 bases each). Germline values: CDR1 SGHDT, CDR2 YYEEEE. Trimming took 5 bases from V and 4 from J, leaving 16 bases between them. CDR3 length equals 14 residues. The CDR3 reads CASRRGGLGYEQYF. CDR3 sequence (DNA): TGTGCCAGCAGGCGAGGGGGGCTTGGGTACGAGCAGTACTTC.

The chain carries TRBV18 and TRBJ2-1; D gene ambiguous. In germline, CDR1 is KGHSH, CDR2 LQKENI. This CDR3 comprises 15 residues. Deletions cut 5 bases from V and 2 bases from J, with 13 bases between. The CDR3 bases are TGTGCCAGCTCAAAGGAACTCGGTCCCTACAATGAGCAGTTCTTC. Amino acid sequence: CASSKELGPYNEQFF.

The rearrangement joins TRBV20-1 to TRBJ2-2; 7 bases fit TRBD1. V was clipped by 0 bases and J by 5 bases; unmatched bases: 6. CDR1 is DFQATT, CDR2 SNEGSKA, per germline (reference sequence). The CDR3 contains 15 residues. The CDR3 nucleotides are TGCAGTGCTAGAGATGGGACAGTTATTACCGGGGAGCTGTTTTTT. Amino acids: CSARDGTVITGELFF.

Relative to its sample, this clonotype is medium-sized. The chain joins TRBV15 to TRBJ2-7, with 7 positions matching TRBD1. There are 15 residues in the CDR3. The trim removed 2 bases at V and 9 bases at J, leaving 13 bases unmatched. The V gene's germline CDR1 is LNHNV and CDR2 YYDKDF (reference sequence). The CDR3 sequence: CATSRRNYRGEGQYF. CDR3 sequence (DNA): TGTGCCACCAGCAGACGGAACTACAGGGGAGAGGGGCAGTACTTC. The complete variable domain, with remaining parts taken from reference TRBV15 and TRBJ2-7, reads DAMVIQNPRYQVTQFGKPVTLSCSQTLNHNVMYWYQQKSSQAPKLLFHYYDKDFNNEADTPDNFQSRRPNTSFCFLDIRSPGLGDTAMYLCATSRRNYRGEGQYFGPGTRLTVT.

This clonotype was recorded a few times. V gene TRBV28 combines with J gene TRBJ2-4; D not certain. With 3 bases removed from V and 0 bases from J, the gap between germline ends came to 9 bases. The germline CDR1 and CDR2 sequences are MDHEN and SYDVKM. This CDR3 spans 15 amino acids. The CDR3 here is CASSFVTPAKNIQYF. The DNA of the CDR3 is TGTGCCAGCAGTTTTGTTACTCCAGCCAAAAACATTCAGTACTTC.